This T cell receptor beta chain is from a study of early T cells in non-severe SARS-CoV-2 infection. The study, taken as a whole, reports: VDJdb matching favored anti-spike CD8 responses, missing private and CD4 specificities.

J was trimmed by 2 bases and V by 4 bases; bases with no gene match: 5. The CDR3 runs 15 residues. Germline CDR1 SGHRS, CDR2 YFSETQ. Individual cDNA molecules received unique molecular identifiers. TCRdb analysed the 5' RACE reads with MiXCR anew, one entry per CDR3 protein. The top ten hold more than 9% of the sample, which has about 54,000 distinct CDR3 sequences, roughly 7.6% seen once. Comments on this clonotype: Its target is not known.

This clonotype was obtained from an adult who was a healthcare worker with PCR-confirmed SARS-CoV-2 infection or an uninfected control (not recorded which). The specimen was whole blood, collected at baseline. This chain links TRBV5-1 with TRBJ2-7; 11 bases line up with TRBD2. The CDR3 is CASSTTTSGTYEQYF. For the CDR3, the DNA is TGCGCCAGCAGCACGACGACTAGCGGGACCTACGAGCAGTACTTC.